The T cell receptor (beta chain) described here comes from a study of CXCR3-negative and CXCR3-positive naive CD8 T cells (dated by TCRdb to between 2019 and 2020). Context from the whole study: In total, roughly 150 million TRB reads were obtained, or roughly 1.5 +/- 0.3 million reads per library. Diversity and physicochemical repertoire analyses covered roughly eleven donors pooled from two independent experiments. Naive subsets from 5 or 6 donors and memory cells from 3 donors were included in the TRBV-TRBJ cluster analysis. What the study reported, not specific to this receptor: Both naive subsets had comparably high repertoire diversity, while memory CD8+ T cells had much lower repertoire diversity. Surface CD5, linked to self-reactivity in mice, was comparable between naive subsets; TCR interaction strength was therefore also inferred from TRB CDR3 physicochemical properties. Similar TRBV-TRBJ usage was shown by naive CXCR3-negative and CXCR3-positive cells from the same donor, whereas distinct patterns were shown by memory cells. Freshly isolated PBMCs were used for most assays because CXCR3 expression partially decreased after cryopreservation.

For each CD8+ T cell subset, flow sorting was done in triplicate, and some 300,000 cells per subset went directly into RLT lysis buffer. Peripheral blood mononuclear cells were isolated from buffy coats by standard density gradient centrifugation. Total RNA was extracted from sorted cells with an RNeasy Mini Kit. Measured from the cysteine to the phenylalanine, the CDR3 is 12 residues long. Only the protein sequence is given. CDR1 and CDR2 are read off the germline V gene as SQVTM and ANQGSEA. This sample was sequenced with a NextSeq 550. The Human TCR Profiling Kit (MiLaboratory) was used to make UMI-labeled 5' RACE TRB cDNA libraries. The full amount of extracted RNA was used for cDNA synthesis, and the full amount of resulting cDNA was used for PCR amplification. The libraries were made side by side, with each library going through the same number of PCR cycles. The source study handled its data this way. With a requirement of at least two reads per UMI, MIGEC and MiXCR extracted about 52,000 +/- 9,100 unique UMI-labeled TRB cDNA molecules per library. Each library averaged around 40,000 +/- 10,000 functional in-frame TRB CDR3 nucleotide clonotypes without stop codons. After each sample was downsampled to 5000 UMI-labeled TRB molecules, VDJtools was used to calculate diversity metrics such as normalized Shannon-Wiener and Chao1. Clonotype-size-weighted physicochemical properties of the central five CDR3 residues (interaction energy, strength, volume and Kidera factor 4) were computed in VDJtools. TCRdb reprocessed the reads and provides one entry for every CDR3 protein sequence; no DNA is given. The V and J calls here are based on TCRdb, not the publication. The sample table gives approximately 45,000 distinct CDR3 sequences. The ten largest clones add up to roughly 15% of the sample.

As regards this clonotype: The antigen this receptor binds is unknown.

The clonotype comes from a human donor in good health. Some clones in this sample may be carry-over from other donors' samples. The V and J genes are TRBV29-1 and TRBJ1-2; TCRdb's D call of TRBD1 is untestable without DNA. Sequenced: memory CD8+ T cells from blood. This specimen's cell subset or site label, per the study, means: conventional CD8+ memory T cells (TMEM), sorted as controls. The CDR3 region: CSVHGTGYGYTF. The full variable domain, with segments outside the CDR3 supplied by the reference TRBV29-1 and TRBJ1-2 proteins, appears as SAVISQKPSRDICQRGTSLTIQCQVDSQVTMMFWYRQQPGQSLTLIATANQGSEATYESGFVIDKFPISRPNLTFSTLTVSNMSPEDSSIYLCSVHGTGYGYTFGSGTRLTVV.